Listed here are 24 T cell receptor beta chains from one sample, sequenced in a study of post-analysis software for immune sequencing data. Unique molecular identifiers were present in the TCR beta cDNA libraries. In TCRdb, the PCR reads were re-called with MiXCR into one record per CDR3 protein. The table includes roughly 700,000 distinct CDR3 sequences, just under 30% detected once. Their target antigens are unknown. General study findings and limits: The study found TRBV5-6, TRBV5-1 and TRBV20-1 among a few TRBV segments more frequent in patients than controls.

The sequencing sample was made of blood. Receptors were obtained from a girl aged 10 to 17 with multiple sclerosis.

V is TRBV20-1 and J is TRBJ2-7; D may be TRBD2 (5 bases). CDR3 length equals 13 residues. Germline CDR1 is DFQATT and CDR2 is SNEGSKA (reference sequence). Trimming pared 1 base from V and 1 base from J, leaving 8 bases between. For the CDR3, the DNA is TGCAGTGCTAGAGTGGGGAGATCCTACGAGCAGTACTTC. Amino acids: CSARVGRSYEQYF.

V usage is TRBV20-1 and J usage is TRBJ2-1; 8 bases fit TRBD2. V shed 3 bases and J 8 bases; nucleotides not matched to a gene: 9. The germline CDR1 and CDR2 sequences are DFQATT and SNEGSKA (reference sequence). This CDR3 spans 14 amino acids. The CDR3 is CSASDPGLVDEQFF. The CDR3 DNA follows: TGCAGTGCTAGCGACCCGGGACTAGTGGATGAGCAGTTCTTC.

The chain employs TRBV29-1 and TRBJ2-5, with a weak D call TRBD2 (6 bases). V was trimmed by 3 bases and J by 1 base, leaving 6 bases between them. The CDR3 runs to 12 residues. From germline, CDR1 is SQVTM and CDR2 ANQGSEA. The CDR3 nucleotides read TGCAGCGTTGAGGAGGGCCAAGAGACCCAGTACTTC. Protein: CSVEEGQETQYF.

The table lists this clonotype with a few counts. The gene calls are TRBV10-3 and TRBJ2-7; 7 bases are shared with TRBD2. Germline V lookup: CDR1 ENHRY, CDR2 SYGVKD. This CDR3 contains 14 residues. V trimming: 2 bases; J trimming: 4 bases; junction bases outside the gene matches: 5. The DNA of the CDR3 is TGTGCCATCAGTGAGGCGGGAGAAGGGTACGAGCAGTACTTC. It translates to CAISEAGEGYEQYF.

This clonotype has only a few counts. V is TRBV5-1 and J is TRBJ2-6; D possibly corresponds to TRBD2 (5 bases). V was pared by 0 bases and J by 2 bases, with 12 bases between. Germline V gene lookup returns CDR1 SGHRS and CDR2 YFSETQ. The CDR3 has 17 amino acids. CDR3 amino acids: CASSLVVSVAGANVLTF. CDR3 sequence (DNA): TGCGCCAGCAGCTTGGTAGTTAGCGTGGCTGGGGCCAACGTCCTGACTTTC.

This clonotype was seen a few times. The rearrangement uses TRBV20-1 and TRBJ2-3; possible D gene TRBD2, 6 bases. The length of the CDR3 is 13 residues. V dropped 6 bases and J dropped 2 bases, with 12 bases sitting between them. Germline V CDR1 and CDR2: DFQATT, SNEGSKA (reference sequence). This CDR3 is CSARRANTDTQYF. The CDR3 coding sequence is TGCAGTGCACGGAGGGCGAACACAGATACGCAGTATTTT.

The rearrangement links TRBV9 to TRBJ2-7; D ambiguous. Trimming stripped 7 bases from V and 3 bases from J, with 17 bases between. CDR1 SGDLS and CDR2 YYNGEE come from the germline V gene. The CDR3 is 14 residues long. The CDR3: CASSPPGGRYEQYF. Written as DNA, the CDR3 is TGTGCCAGCTCACCACCGGGCGGACGCTACGAGCAGTACTTC.

This rearrangement joins TRBV9 to TRBJ2-1, with D perhaps matching TRBD2 (6 bases). Germline lookup yields CDR1 SGDLS and CDR2 YYNGEE. Between the trimmed V and J ends, which lost 0 bases and 6 bases, there was a span of 13 bases. The CDR3 extends over 15 amino acids. Written as DNA, the CDR3 is TGTGCCAGCAGCGTAGGGGCGGCGGGGTTCAATGAGCAGTTCTTC. Amino acids: CASSVGAAGFNEQFF.

Note on this clonotype: At one of its ends the junction is not consistent with the germline gene, which may arise from a read error. The chain employs TRBV12-3 or TRBV12-4 and TRBJ2-7; 7 bases align to TRBD1. The CDR3 length is 15 residues. CDR3 protein: CASSLVGGLSYERYF. CDR3 coding DNA: TGTGCCAGCAGTTTAGTAGGGGGCCTCTCCTACGAGCGGTACTTC.

The V gene is TRBV29-1, the J gene TRBJ2-5; 9 bases are a match to TRBD1. This CDR3 comprises 14 residues. Germline CDR1 and CDR2: SQVTM and ANQGSEA. With 6 bases clipped from V and 12 bases from J, the junction kept 17 bases outside the gene matches. For the CDR3, the DNA is TGCAGCGTCATCACGAGACCGGGACAGGGTATGGAGTACTTC. Translation gives CSVITRPGQGMEYF.

A word on this clonotype: One end of the junction varies from germline; a read error may be responsible. CDR3 amino acids: CAISGIGADLNTEAFF. CDR3 DNA sequence: TGTGCCATCAGCGGAATCGGGGCTGACCTGAACACTGAGGCTTTCTTT. This chain uses TRBV10-3 with TRBJ1-1; maybe TRBD1 (5 bases). This CDR3 has 16 residues. CDR1 and CDR2 (germline): ENHRY, SYGVKD.

The chain is built from TRBV20-1 and TRBJ2-7, with 7 bases that match TRBD2. This CDR3 spans 13 amino acids. The trim removed 4 bases at V and 0 bases at J, leaving 3 bases unmatched. In germline, CDR1 is DFQATT, CDR2 SNEGSKA (reference sequence). CDR3 nucleotides: TGCAGTGCTATTAAGCGGGACTCCTACGAGCAGTACTTC. It codes for CSAIKRDSYEQYF.

The table lists this clonotype with a few counts. The chain employs TRBV9 and TRBJ1-1; D unresolved. This CDR3 region has 14 residues. CDR1 is SGDLS and CDR2 is YYNGEE in the germline V gene. V was clipped by 0 bases and J by 2 bases, with 8 bases between them. The CDR3 protein is CASSVVGDNTEAFF. CDR3 DNA: TGTGCCAGCAGCGTAGTTGGGGATAACACTGAAGCTTTCTTT.

The chain joins TRBV6-5 to TRBJ2-3, with D tentatively TRBD1 or TRBD2 (5 bases each). The germline CDR1 and CDR2 sequences are MNHEY and SVGAGI. Trimming left V 7 bases short and J 3 bases short, with 17 bases between. This CDR3 region has 15 residues. CDR3 protein: CASTTGTHETDTQYF. Written as DNA, the CDR3 is TGTGCCAGCACCACCGGGACCCACGAAACAGATACGCAGTATTTT.

This clonotype was picked up a small number of times. This chain joins TRBV6-5 and TRBJ2-5, with a weak D call TRBD2 (6 bases). CDR3 length: 15 amino acids. V was pared by 3 bases and J by 2 bases, with 13 bases between. CDR1 is MNHEY, CDR2 SVGAGI, per germline. The CDR3 protein is CASSYFAGPQETQYF. The CDR3 DNA sequence: TGTGCCAGCAGTTATTTCGCGGGGCCTCAAGAGACCCAGTACTTC.

This chain connects TRBV5-6 to TRBJ2-1, with no clear D. The length of the CDR3 is 14 residues. Germline V gene sequence: CDR1 SGHDT, CDR2 YYEEEE. The ends were cut back, 0 bases at V and 0 bases at J, with 4 bases in the middle. In DNA form, the CDR3 reads TGTGCCAGCAGCTTGGGACTCTCCTACAATGAGCAGTTCTTC. This gives the protein CASSLGLSYNEQFF.

This clonotype has more than one count but fewer than ten. The chain recombines TRBV7-9 with TRBJ1-1; 7 bases are a match to TRBD1. CDR3 length: 12 residues. The V gene end was trimmed by 2 bases and the J gene end by 10 bases; junction bases not matched to a gene: 4. Germline V gene lookup returns CDR1 SEHNR and CDR2 FQNEAQ (reference sequence). CDR3 nucleotides: TGTGCCAGCAGCTTATTACAGGGGCCAGCTTTCTTT. Protein product: CASSLLQGPAFF. Full variable domain (rest looked up from reference TRBV7-9 and TRBJ1-1): DTGVSQNPRHKITKRGQNVTFRCDPISEHNRLYWYRQTLGQGPEFLTYFQNEAQLEKSRLLSDRFSAERPKGSFSTLEIQRTEQGDSAMYLCASSLLQGPAFFGQGTRLTVV.

The rearrangement uses TRBV10-3 and TRBJ2-5; 11 nucleotides align to TRBD2. The ends lost 7 bases at V and 0 bases at J; junction bases unmatched: 10. The CDR3 totals 17 residues. CDR1 ENHRY and CDR2 SYGVKD come from the germline V gene. CDR3 DNA: TGTGCCATCAATGCGGGACTAGCGGCGGGCTACCAAGAGACCCAGTACTTC. Translated: CAINAGLAAGYQETQYF.

This clonotype was counted between two and nine times. This chain connects TRBV12-3 or TRBV12-4 to TRBJ2-1; possible D gene TRBD2, 6 bases. The CDR3 runs 11 residues. Trimming left V 3 bases short and J 12 bases short, with 9 bases between. CDR3 sequence: CASSLSGVQFF. CDR3 in DNA: TGTGCCAGCAGTTTGTCGGGGGTGCAGTTCTTC.

The gene calls are TRBV6-5 and TRBJ2-5; 11 nucleotides agree with TRBD1. From germline, CDR1 is MNHEY and CDR2 SVGAGI. After removal of 5 bases from V and 11 bases from J, the junction contained 13 bases not matched to a gene. This CDR3 contains 15 residues. CDR3 sequence (DNA): TGTGCCAGCAGTGGGGACAGGGGGACGAGCAATGAGCAGTACTTC. It yields the protein CASSGDRGTSNEQYF.

The sample holds a few counts of this clonotype. The chain employs TRBV2 and TRBJ1-5; tentatively, D is TRBD1 (5 bases). The length of the CDR3 is 15 residues. Germline V CDR1 and CDR2: SNHLY, FYNNEI. V dropped 8 bases and J dropped 7 bases, with 21 bases sitting between them. The CDR3 region is CASFESAGGRQPQHF. CDR3 DNA: TGTGCCAGCTTCGAATCAGCCGGGGGGAGGCAGCCCCAGCATTTT.

This rearrangement joins TRBV20-1 to TRBJ2-3, with 8 bases identical to TRBD2. The germline V gene has CDR1 DFQATT and CDR2 SNEGSKA (reference sequence). This CDR3 is built from 15 residues. Trimming removed 4 bases from V and 3 bases from J; junction bases left unmatched: 9. CDR3 in DNA: TGCAGTGCTACCCCGGGAGGGGGTCGGACAGATACGCAGTATTTT. This translates into CSATPGGGRTDTQYF.

The chain employs TRBV15 and TRBJ2-7; 7 bases match TRBD1. Germline V CDR1 and CDR2: LNHNV, YYDKDF (reference sequence). This CDR3 has 14 amino acids. J gave up 9 bases and V 5 bases, and 13 bases lay outside the gene matches. This CDR3 is CATSVHRQGEGQYF. DNA for the CDR3: TGTGCCACCAGCGTCCACCGACAGGGCGAAGGGCAGTACTTC. The whole variable domain, filled in from reference TRBV15 and TRBJ2-7, reads DAMVIQNPRYQVTQFGKPVTLSCSQTLNHNVMYWYQQKSSQAPKLLFHYYDKDFNNEADTPDNFQSRRPNTSFCFLDIRSPGLGDTAMYLCATSVHRQGEGQYFGPGTRLTVT.

This clonotype has just a few counts. The chain couples TRBV11-2 to TRBJ2-7; D might be TRBD1 or TRBD2, each matching 5 bases. Trimming stripped 3 bases from V and 0 bases from J, with 9 bases between. Germline V gives CDR1 SGHAT, CDR2 FQNNGV. The CDR3 spans 14 residues. DNA of the CDR3: TGTGCCAGCAGCTTCGGGACGAACTCCTACGAGCAGTACTTC. Its protein is CASSFGTNSYEQYF.